This TCR beta chain derives from a study of T-cell reconstitution after alpha-beta-depleted transplantation in children. Unique molecular identifiers featured in how the TCRbeta library was prepared. TCRdb recomputed calls from the PCR reads with MiXCR, one row per CDR3 protein. Found here are 400,000 to 550,000 distinct CDR3 sequences, roughly a tenth of them singletons; the top ten hold just over 2%. Study observations and caveats: One year after transplant, T-cell counts and diversity came mostly from newly produced T cells. It was reported that alpha-beta T cells came from several hundred expanded graft clones (about two months after transplant). Several patients had high TCRbeta diversity at day 60; it came from surviving recipient T cells and thymic progenitors.

The CDR3 spans 15 residues. The V gene end was trimmed by 1 base and the J gene end by 4 bases; junction bases not matched to a gene: 5. CDR1 is SGHDT and CDR2 is YYEEEE in the germline V gene. For this clonotype: Its antigen is not identified.

The TCR was taken from a child aged 2 to 15 with inherited bone marrow failure, due to receive a stem cell transplant. The chain employs TRBV5-6 and TRBJ2-3; 8 bases align to TRBD2. Sample: PBMCs, taken before TCRalphabeta/CD19-depleted stem cell transplant. CDR3 amino acids: CASSLSLAGPDTQYF. The CDR3 DNA sequence: TGTGCCAGCAGCTTGAGCCTAGCGGGCCCAGATACGCAGTATTTT.